This T cell receptor beta chain originates from a study of cytomegalovirus exposure and HLA in healthy donors (dated by TCRdb to 2015 to 2018). In the study overall: In an earlier analysis of under 750 of the donors, 250 to 350 Gb of sequence data and just under 120 million unique TCR beta sequences from about 190 million T cells were reported. About 330 gigabases of sequencing data and around 88 million unique TCR sequences made up an early release that covered approximately 650 HLA-typed donors. The genetic ancestry cluster associated with self-reported Caucasian donors included 65% to 90% of the roughly 410 genotyped donors. The aim of the study was to test whether cataloging public T cell receptors could identify signatures of past pathogen exposure. The T cell repertoires of 700 or so subjects were profiled by immunosequencing and related to cytomegalovirus serostatus. Along with the approximately 700-subject first cohort, a separate validation cohort of over 90 different subjects was used. The study combined high-throughput TCR immunosequencing, statistical association of individual TCRs with disease status, and machine learning to predict cytomegalovirus infection status. To study patterns of TCR occurrence, a later analysis re-analyzed previously published TCR beta repertoires from more than 550 donors and added high-resolution HLA genotyping. In the later analysis, no new phenotypic data were used to find candidate immune exposures; instead, reliance was placed on TCR beta sequences and their occurrence across donors. To decide whether each TCR beta V gene segment behaved as functional or pseudogenic, an earlier analysis of approximately 620 of the donors relied on high-throughput TCR beta sequencing. Donor age, sex, ethnicity and CMV serostatus were collected together with the repertoire data. Genome-wide SNP genotypes for about 60% of the roughly 670 donors were used in a later genetic analysis, which treated that subset as a discovery cohort. Every repertoire in the discovery cohort had been generated on one and the same sequencing platform. HLA typing included class I and class II loci at four-digit resolution. Typing coverage differed by locus: A, B, C, DRB1 and DQB1 were typed in about 629-640 donors, DQA1 in around 500, DPA1 in some 570, and DPB1 in 400 to 480. Five DR-DQ haplotypes were treated as single units for association and clustering because of strong linkage in the cohort. On average, around 240,000 unique TCR beta nucleotide sequences were sequenced per donor among some 430 genotyped donors of the cohort, with around 19% of those sequences being non-productive.

Library creation used the immunoSEQ multiplex PCR assay. The multiplex PCR relied on a mix of 60 forward primers for TCR Vbeta segments and 13 reverse primers for TCR Jbeta segments. Amplification of the CDR3 region of rearranged TCR beta genes was performed with a multiplex PCR assay on genomic DNA. The amplified TCR beta libraries were sequenced on the Illumina HiSeq System as 87-base-pair reads. In the original analysis: A later analysis counted tens of millions of unique TCR beta chains across the 550 to 800 repertoires, and some 11 million of these chains were shared by at least two donors. Raw reads were error-corrected and collapsed into unique sequences by a nearest-neighbor algorithm in which closely related sequences were merged to remove PCR and sequencing errors. V, D and J gene segments were assigned by aligning CDR3 sequences to IMGT reference sequences. For a sequence to be retained, a match of at least six nucleotides to both a V gene segment and a J gene segment was required. Rearrangements were called productive when the CDR3 lacked stop codons and stayed in frame with V and J; all others were non-productive. CDR3 was defined according to IMGT convention as the region running from the second conserved V-encoded cysteine to the conserved J-encoded phenylalanine. Sequences without an unambiguous match to a single V gene segment were excluded from the earlier analysis of 450 to 750 of the donors. An earlier analysis of almost 600 of the donors classified V segments as functional when productive rearrangements were above 56.7% and as segregating when the standard deviation between donors was above 5%. A statistical classification framework was built for diagnosing cytomegalovirus status from the catalog of TCR beta chain sequences. In a later analysis, V and J genes were assigned by comparing TCR nucleotide sequences against IMGT/GENE-DB human TR gene sequences. Using the TCRdist pipeline, a later analysis assigned CDR3 sequences along with most-parsimonious VDJ recombination scenarios. A later analysis defined each TCR beta chain by its CDR3 amino acid sequence plus V-gene family, and excluded reads lacking a unique V-gene family. To address suspected cross-contamination and a sequencing artifact, a later analysis removed some 620 highly shared, low-generation-probability nucleotide sequences. A later analysis calculated a clonal expansion index for each public chain from normalized within-repertoire ranks of inferred template counts. A later analysis computed generation probabilities with a VDJ recombination model fitted to out-of-frame rearrangements, and checked the results against IGoR. Hypergeometric tests were used in a later analysis to score TCR-TCR, TCR-HLA and TCR-CMV co-occurrence, with a repertoire-size bias correction applied to the TCR pairs. To estimate false discovery rates, a later analysis permuted the HLA or CMV assignments 20 times. In a later analysis, co-occurring TCRs were grouped using DBSCAN, with TCRdist sequence similarity added in when clustering inside HLA-allele-positive subsets. Repertoires with fewer than 30,000 or more than 120,000 public chains, plus five repertoires with anomalous nucleotide sharing, were excluded from co-occurrence clustering. TCRdb took this table from immuneACCESS and kept in-frame rearrangements with V and J called. Such tables lack part of the clones; where checked against another copy, unresolved V genes explain under half of the gap, and the rest is unexplained. That table gives V, J and clone size, and the DNA gave D and trimming. The sample table holds some 150,000 clones, of which 60% to 80% were seen once. 6.5% to 8% of the sample goes to the ten largest clones.

The research as a whole found: A later analysis found that TCR association rates varied across HLA loci, with DRB1 alleles showing the most associated TCRs and HLA-C alleles the fewest. When HLA alleles, especially DR and DQ, strongly co-occurred, attributing TCR associations to individual alleles was difficult. A later analysis found that HLA-associated TCR beta chains were more clonally expanded and had lower generation probabilities than equally common non-associated chains. A later analysis found that most CMV-associated TCR beta chains appeared HLA-restricted, with HLA associations seemingly driven largely by CMV exposure. Compared with the 666-donor mean, donors in an Asian-associated ancestry cluster had fewer N-insertions in productive TCRs, according to a later genetic analysis. In a later analysis, about 17,000 TCR beta sequences were associated with specific HLA alleles at a false discovery rate of 0.05. Roughly uniform sequencing depth across donors was assumed in presence/absence analyses, although this assumption may not hold. Only TCR beta chains were sequenced in this cohort, and the absence of alpha or paired-chain data limited detectable features. The authors suggested that the approach could potentially be generalized to other disease states and immunological phenotypes. In vitro tests confirmed that three of the cytomegalovirus-associated TCR beta chains recognize cytomegalovirus antigens. A further reported finding was that TCR beta sequences accurately predicted the HLA-A and HLA-B alleles for most subjects in the first cohort. Correlated functional status among segregating V segments might reflect linkage disequilibrium, but an unknown experimental factor could not be ruled out. Some IMGT-functional V segments, including TRBV6-2 and TRBV6-3, could not be told apart with the 87-base-pair reads, so those segments were excluded. The sequencing pipeline was judged likely to have produced a cluster of highly shared sequence variants as a technical artifact. In the study, 150 to 200 TCR beta chains were listed as associated with cytomegalovirus. Broadly in line with IMGT annotations, most TCR beta V segments showed up in productive rearrangements about 87% or about 30% of the time in an earlier analysis of several hundred of the donors. In a later genetic analysis, a missense DCLRE1C variant was associated with V-gene and J-gene trimming of TCR beta chains, and the association was replicated in an independent cohort. The earlier analysis of 587 of the donors excluded over 15 rarely observed V segments, including chromosome 9 orphons, because counts were too low. The only immune exposure information available for the cohort was CMV serostatus. Most TCR sequences were observed very rarely across donors, whereas some public TCRs were present in many individuals. Several of the top co-occurrence clusters appeared to be linked to parvovirus B19, influenza, CMV and Epstein-Barr virus, according to a later analysis. Cytomegalovirus status was reported to be diagnosed by the classifier with high specificity and sensitivity in both the original and validation cohorts. Because some donors lacked HLA typing at each locus, the association tests relied only on the typed subset.

A note on this clone: Which antigen it targets is not known. The sample holds no much larger clone one base away, and base qualities are not on file.

Looking up the germline V gene (reference sequence) yields CDR1 SEHNR and CDR2 FQNEAQ. Trimming takes 1 base from V and 0 bases from J, and the germline ends sit 13 bases apart. From cysteine to phenylalanine, the CDR3 is 18 amino acids long. CDR3 DNA only is kept here, 54 bases in frame from base 1. In total, fewer than 750 healthy bone marrow donors made up the cohort. At the time of sampling, every cohort member was nominally healthy, though immune exposures that went unrecorded were likely present. The donor tested CMV seropositive, placing the donor among the 289 seropositive members of the cohort. Each donor provided a peripheral blood sample, and peripheral blood mononuclear cells were used for TCR beta sequencing. Genomic DNA was extracted from the blood cell samples with the Qiagen DNeasy Blood Extraction Kit.

Sequenced input: PBMCs. The sequence was obtained from a woman in her thirties or forties in good health and CMV-seropositive. Recombination joined TRBV7-9 with TRBJ2-6; matching of 6 bases hints at TRBD2 as the D gene. DNA sequence: TGTGCCAGCAGCTTAGTCCGGGGACTCCTCTCTGGGGCCAACGTCCTGACTTTC. Its coded protein is CASSLVRGLLSGANVLTF. Full variable domain (CDR3 extended with the reference TRBV7-9 and TRBJ2-6 proteins): DTGVSQNPRHKITKRGQNVTFRCDPISEHNRLYWYRQTLGQGPEFLTYFQNEAQLEKSRLLSDRFSAERPKGSFSTLEIQRTEQGDSAMYLCASSLVRGLLSGANVLTFGAGSRLTVL.